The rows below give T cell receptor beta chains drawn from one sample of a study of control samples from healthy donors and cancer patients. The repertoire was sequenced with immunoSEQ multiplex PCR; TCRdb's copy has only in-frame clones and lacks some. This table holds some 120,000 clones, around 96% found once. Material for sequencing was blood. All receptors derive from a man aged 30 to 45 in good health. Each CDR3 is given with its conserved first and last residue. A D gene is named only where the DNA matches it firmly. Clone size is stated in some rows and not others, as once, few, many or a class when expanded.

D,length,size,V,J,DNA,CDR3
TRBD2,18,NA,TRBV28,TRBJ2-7,TGTGCCAGCAGTTTTTCGACCGGACTAGCTGCGAGCTCCTACGAGCAGTACTTC,CASSFSTGLAASSYEQYF
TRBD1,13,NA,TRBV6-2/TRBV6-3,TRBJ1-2,TGTGCCAGCAGTTACCGACAGGGCGATGGCTACACCTTC,CASSYRQGDGYTF
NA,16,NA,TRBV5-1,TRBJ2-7,TGCGCCAGCAGCTTGTTTCCAGGGGATAACTCCTACGAGCAGTACTTC,CASSLFPGDNSYEQYF
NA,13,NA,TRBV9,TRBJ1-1,TGTGCCAGCAGCGTGACGTGGCGGAGCGAAGCTTTCTTT,CASSVTWRSEAFF
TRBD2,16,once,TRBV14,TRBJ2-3,TGTGCCAGCAGCCATCACGAGCGGGGGCGCACAGATACGCAGTATTTT,CASSHHERGRTDTQYF
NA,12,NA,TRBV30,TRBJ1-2,TGTGCCTGGGAAGCCGGGGGCGTTGGCTACACCTTC,CAWEAGGVGYTF
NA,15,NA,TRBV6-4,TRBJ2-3,TGTGCCAGCAGTGGTGAAGGGGGGAGTACAGATACGCAGTATTTT,CASSGEGGSTDTQYF
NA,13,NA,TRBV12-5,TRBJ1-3,TGTGCTAGTGGCCTGTCCTCTGGAAACACCATATATTTT,CASGLSSGNTIYF
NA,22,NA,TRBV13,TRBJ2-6,TGTGCCCCCCGCCCCCGGGCCCGGGGCCAATTGGGGGGTAACTCTGGGGCCAACGTCCTGACTTTC,CAPRPRARGQLGGNSGANVLTF
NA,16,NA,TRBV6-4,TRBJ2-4,TGTGCCAGCAGTGAGGGTGTTGGGGACGGTAAAAACATTCAGTACTTC,CASSEGVGDGKNIQYF
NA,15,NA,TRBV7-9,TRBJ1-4,TGTGCCAGCAGCTTAGACAGGTTCTCTAATGAAAAACTGTTTTTT,CASSLDRFSNEKLFF
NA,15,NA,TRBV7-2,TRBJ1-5,TGTGCCAGCAGCTTAGTAGCGGGGCAGAGGCAGCCCCAGCATTTT,CASSLVAGQRQPQHF
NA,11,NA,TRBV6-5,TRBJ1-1,TGTGCCAGCAGTTACTCGCCCGAAGCTTTCTTT,CASSYSPEAFF
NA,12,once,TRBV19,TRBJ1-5,TGTGCCAGTAGTATGGGGGATCAGCCCCAGCATTTT,CASSMGDQPQHF
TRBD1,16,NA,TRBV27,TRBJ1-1,TGTGCCAGCAGTGTCGGGACAGGGGTTATGAACACTGAAGCTTTCTTT,CASSVGTGVMNTEAFF
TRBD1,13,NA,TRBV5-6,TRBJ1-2,TGTGCCAGCAGCCCCGACAGGGGGTGGGGCTACACCTTC,CASSPDRGWGYTF
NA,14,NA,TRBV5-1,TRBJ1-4,TGCGCCAGCAGCTCGGGGGTATCTAATGAAAAACTGTTTTTT,CASSSGVSNEKLFF
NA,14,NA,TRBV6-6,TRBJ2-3,TGTGCCAGCAGTTACGGCGAGGGGGCAGATACGCAGTATTTT,CASSYGEGADTQYF
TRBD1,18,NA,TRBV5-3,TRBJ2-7,TGTGCCAGAAGCTTGGACGCCTGGGACAGGGAAATGTCCTACGAGCAGTACTTC,CARSLDAWDREMSYEQYF
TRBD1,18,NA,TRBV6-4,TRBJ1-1,TGTGCCAGCAGTGCCGTCGGGACAGGGGGCGGGATGAACACTGAAGCTTTCTTT,CASSAVGTGGGMNTEAFF
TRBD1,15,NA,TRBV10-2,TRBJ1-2,TGCGCCAGCAGCAGGGGGAGTGGAGCTAACTATGGCTACACCTTC,CASSRGSGANYGYTF
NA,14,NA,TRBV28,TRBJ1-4,TGTGCCAGCAGTTCTCTCCAGACAGGCGAAAAACTGTTTTTT,CASSSLQTGEKLFF
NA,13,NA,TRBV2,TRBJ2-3,TGTGCCAGCACGAGGCAGGGAATAGATACGCAGTATTTT,CASTRQGIDTQYF
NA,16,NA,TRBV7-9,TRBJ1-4,TGTGCCAGCAGCCCGAGGGACCCCGGAACTAATGAAAAACTGTTTTTT,CASSPRDPGTNEKLFF
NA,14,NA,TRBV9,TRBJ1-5,TGTGCCGGCAGCGTAGATGGTTACTCCCAGCCCCAGCATTTT,CAGSVDGYSQPQHF
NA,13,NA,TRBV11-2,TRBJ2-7,TGTGCCAGCAGCCCGGGACTGGCCTACGAGCAGTACTTC,CASSPGLAYEQYF